Listed here are 7 T cell receptor beta chains from one sample, sequenced in a study of cytomegalovirus exposure and HLA in healthy donors. In the PCR, 60 Vbeta and 13 Jbeta primers were used. The data were produced by immunoSEQ multiplex PCR, yet TCRdb's version contains in-frame clones alone and is incomplete. The sample includes about 190,000 clones, roughly 76% of them seen just once. The sequencing input was PBMCs. The receptors were sampled from a man aged 40-50 years in good health and CMV-seropositive.

This chain links TRBV19 with TRBJ2-3; TRBD1 aligns across 9 bases. Trimming cost V 5 bases and J 5 bases; bases outside gene matches: 5. Germline values: CDR1 LNHDA, CDR2 SQIVND (reference sequence). The CDR3 covers 14 residues. The CDR3 region is CASSDSGQGDTQYF. For the CDR3, the DNA is TGTGCCAGTAGTGATTCGGGACAGGGAGATACGCAGTATTTT.

The rearrangement joins TRBV21-1 to TRBJ2-5; TRBD1, the D gene given by the table, was not confirmed from the DNA. The assigned J gene may be wrong: the sequence end matches TRBJ2-7 better. TRBV21-1 is classified as a pseudogene. This CDR3 has 12 amino acids. This chain's CDR3 is CASSKGRSEQYF. The CDR3 nucleotides read TGTGCCAGCAGCAAAGGCAGGTCCGAGCAGTACTTC.

The rearrangement joins TRBV7-9 to TRBJ2-7; no definite D call. The CDR3 is 13 residues long. Looked up from germline, CDR1 is SEHNR and CDR2 is FQNEAQ (reference sequence). Trimming cost V 5 bases and J 4 bases, with 12 bases left between them. The CDR3 protein is CASSPEAGYEQYF. CDR3 in DNA: TGTGCCAGCAGCCCAGAGGCCGGATACGAGCAGTACTTC. Full variable domain (rest looked up from reference TRBV7-9 and TRBJ2-7): DTGVSQNPRHKITKRGQNVTFRCDPISEHNRLYWYRQTLGQGPEFLTYFQNEAQLEKSRLLSDRFSAERPKGSFSTLEIQRTEQGDSAMYLCASSPEAGYEQYFGPGTRLTVT.

V gene TRBV27 combines with J gene TRBJ2-4; D perhaps matches TRBD2 (6 bases). This CDR3 region has 17 residues. The germline gives CDR1 MNHEY, CDR2 SMNVEV (reference sequence). The germline V and J ends were trimmed by 5 bases and 3 bases, with 20 bases remaining between them. In nucleotides, the CDR3 is TGTGCCAGCAGTAGCGCCGGGAGCCGGGCAGGCAAAAACATTCAGTACTTC. Residues: CASSSAGSRAGKNIQYF.

The CDR3 spells CASSPPDYGYTF. CDR3 bases: TGTGCCAGTAGCCCCCCGGACTATGGCTACACCTTC. V gene TRBV19 combines with J gene TRBJ1-2; D is ambiguous. The germline CDR1 and CDR2 sequences are LNHDA and SQIVND (reference sequence). This CDR3 region has 12 residues. V gave up 6 bases and J gave up 3 bases, with 8 bases separating them.

The chain carries TRBV19 and TRBJ1-5; D call uncertain. Trimming took 5 bases from V and 6 from J, leaving 11 bases between them. Germline CDR1 LNHDA, CDR2 SQIVND (reference sequence). The CDR3 sequence is 13 residues long. The CDR3 DNA follows: TGTGCCAGTAGTGATAGCCCTGGTCAGCCCCAGCATTTT. Its translation: CASSDSPGQPQHF.

This chain joins TRBV2 and TRBJ1-2, with 11 bases identical to TRBD1. The V segment lost 8 bases and the J segment 8 bases; nucleotides outside the gene matches: 13. Germline values: CDR1 SNHLY, CDR2 FYNNEI. The CDR3 has 15 residues. The CDR3 DNA reads TGTGCCAGCGGCGACCCCAGGGACAGGGGGTTCGGCTACACCTTC. It translates to CASGDPRDRGFGYTF. The full variable domain, its missing parts supplied by reference TRBV2 and TRBJ1-2, is EPEVTQTPSHQVTQMGQEVILRCVPISNHLYFYWYRQILGQKVEFLVSFYNNEISEKSEIFDDQFSVERPDGSNFTLKIRSTKLEDSAMYFCASGDPRDRGFGYTFGSGTRLTVV.